This T cell receptor (beta chain) was sequenced in a study of shared clonotypes between healthy human individuals. V lost 0 bases, J lost 3 bases, and 11 bases lay in between. Germline CDR1 is SGHRS and CDR2 is YFSETQ. This CDR3 is 15 amino acids long. Points on this clone: The sample has other DNA sequences that encode this CDR3 too.

The data were produced by immunoSEQ multiplex PCR, yet TCRdb's version contains in-frame clones alone and is incomplete. Among 2 million or so clones listed, roughly 94% were seen once. The clonotype originates from a man younger than 30 in good health. The chain is built from TRBV5-1 and TRBJ2-3, with a tentative D call TRBD1 (6 bases). Material for sequencing was naive CD4+ T cells sorted from blood. Specified subset: CD45RA+ positively selected. CDR3 region: CASSLEGGSTDTQYF. The CDR3 region has the DNA TGCGCCAGCAGCTTGGAAGGGGGAAGTACAGATACGCAGTATTTT.